The entry that follows covers one T cell receptor (beta chain) sequence. The authors loaded approximately 220 ng DNA, around 32,000 T cell genomes, into sorted-subset replicate PCRs. Sequencing used immunoSEQ multiplex PCR; TCRdb keeps in-frame clones, though not all of them. The sample yields about 2 million clones, approximately 95% seen once. The data were taken from a study of shared clonotypes between healthy human individuals. Study context: Aged 18 to 49, the donors were a couple of women and a few men. There were three CD4 naive, three CD4 memory, two CD8 naive and one CD8 memory plates per donor.

With V trimmed by 4 bases and J by 2 bases, 4 bases remained unmatched. The CDR3 extends over 15 amino acids. From germline, CDR1 is MNHEY and CDR2 SMNVEV (reference sequence). Naivety among CD8 cells was defined by CD45RO negativity and positive CCR7 selection, thereby excluding terminally differentiated effector memory CD45RA+ cells. Sequencing was carried out using naive CD8+ T cells sorted from blood. This sequence was found in a man between 18 and 29 years old in good health. The chain has TRBV27 and TRBJ1-4, with TRBD1 matching over 7 bases. The CDR3 DNA is TGTGCCAGCAGTTATACAGGGGCGACTAATGAAAAACTGTTTTTT. It yields the protein CASSYTGATNEKLFF.